Sequencing of this TCR beta chain was carried out in a study of breast tumors, draining lymph nodes, adjacent tissues. This clonotype was recorded once. Since the CDR3 does not end with the conserved phenylalanine or tryptophan, this likely comes from a read error. TCRdb itself ran the multiplex PCR reads through MiXCR, one entry per CDR3 protein. The sample contains under 45,000 distinct CDR3 sequences, just over 35% of which appear only once. Germline CDR1 LGHNA, CDR2 YNFKEQ. The ends lost 0 bases at V and 1 base at J; junction bases unmatched: 13. The CDR3 runs 21 residues. The sequence was collected from a female donor with breast cancer. Some clones in this sample may be carry-over from other donors' samples. Material for sequencing was breast tumor tissue. The rearrangement joins TRBV4-2 to TRBJ2-2; TRBD2 matches at 11 bases. The CDR3 DNA reads TGTGCCAGCAGCCAAGATCGGCCTAGCGGGAGGTCCTACAAGAACACCGGGGAGCTGTTTTAT. This translates into CASSQDRPSGRSYKNTGELFY.